Listed below are T cell receptor beta chains from one sample, sequenced in a study of T cells after yellow fever vaccination. TCRdb called the 5' RACE reads again in MiXCR, with one record for every CDR3 protein. The repertoire includes some 340,000 distinct CDR3 sequences, roughly 10% of them detected once, and 3% to 3.5% sits in the top ten. This specimen consisted of CD4+ T cells sorted from PBMCs, obtained 45 days after the yellow fever booster vaccination. The receptor source for this set is a man aged 18 to 30 who received the YFV17D yellow fever vaccine. Each CDR3 is given with its conserved first and last residue. The D gene is left open where the match is weak. A row's size may be missing; if present it is once, few, many or a size class.

CDR3 length: 14; V gene: TRBV20-1; D gene: NA; clone size: few; J gene: TRBJ1-2; CDR3 DNA: TGCAGTGCTAGAGATGGGGAGCGAAACTATGGCTACACCTTC; CDR3 protein: CSARDGERNYGYTF
CDR3 length: 15; V gene: TRBV2; D gene: NA; clone size: few; J gene: TRBJ1-3; CDR3 DNA: TGTGCCAGCAGATCATCAGTTTACTCTGGAAACACCATATATTTT; CDR3 protein: CASRSSVYSGNTIYF
CDR3 length: 15; V gene: TRBV4-3; D gene: NA; clone size: NA; J gene: TRBJ2-2; CDR3 DNA: TGCGCCAGCAGCCAAGCACACTGGAACACCGGGGAGCTGTTTTTT; CDR3 protein: CASSQAHWNTGELFF
CDR3 length: 13; V gene: TRBV6-5; D gene: NA; clone size: many; J gene: TRBJ1-2; CDR3 DNA: TGTGCCAGCAGTTACGAGGGGAGGGATGGCTACACCTTC; CDR3 protein: CASSYEGRDGYTF
CDR3 length: 15; V gene: TRBV7-9; D gene: NA; clone size: few; J gene: TRBJ1-3; CDR3 DNA: TGTGCCAGCAGCTCGGGGGGGAATCAACGAAACACCATATATTTT; CDR3 protein: CASSSGGNQRNTIYF
CDR3 length: 15; V gene: TRBV7-2; D gene: TRBD1; clone size: few; J gene: TRBJ1-4; CDR3 DNA: TGTGCCAGCAGCTTAGTCGCAGACAGGGATGAAAAACTGTTTTTT; CDR3 protein: CASSLVADRDEKLFF
CDR3 length: 18; V gene: TRBV12-3/TRBV12-4; D gene: TRBD2; clone size: many; J gene: TRBJ2-7; CDR3 DNA: TGTGCCAGCAATCTTGATCTCGGCCTAGCGGGGGGCCCCTACGAGCAGTACTTC; CDR3 protein: CASNLDLGLAGGPYEQYF
CDR3 length: 11; V gene: TRBV6-6; D gene: NA; clone size: NA; J gene: TRBJ2-1; CDR3 DNA: TGTGCCAGCAGTGTTGACACAGAGCAGTTCTTC; CDR3 protein: CASSVDTEQFF
CDR3 length: 13; V gene: TRBV6-5; D gene: NA; clone size: many; J gene: TRBJ2-7; CDR3 DNA: TGTGCCAGCAGTCACCCCAACGAGGAATGGCAGTACTTC; CDR3 protein: CASSHPNEEWQYF
CDR3 length: 14; V gene: TRBV7-2; D gene: NA; clone size: few; J gene: TRBJ2-3; CDR3 DNA: TGTGCCAGCAGCTTTCGCGGGTGGACAGATACGCAGTATTTT; CDR3 protein: CASSFRGWTDTQYF
CDR3 length: 16; V gene: TRBV10-3; D gene: NA; clone size: few; J gene: TRBJ1-3; CDR3 DNA: TGTGCCATCAGTGAGTCGCCCGGACAGACTGGAAACACCATATATTTT; CDR3 protein: CAISESPGQTGNTIYF
CDR3 length: 17; V gene: TRBV7-8; D gene: NA; clone size: few; J gene: TRBJ1-5; CDR3 DNA: TGTGCCAGCAGTTTGGCAACAGGGAATACGGGCAATCAGCCCCAGCATTTT; CDR3 protein: CASSLATGNTGNQPQHF